This T cell receptor (beta chain) was found in a study of T cell changes during pregnancy in multiple sclerosis. Here immunoSEQ multiplex PCR was the method, and the copy in TCRdb shows in-frame clones only, minus some. The repertoire holds some 100,000 clones, with about 91% as singletons. V dropped 0 bases and J dropped 0 bases, with 6 bases sitting between them. The CDR3 spans 15 residues. Germline V gene lookup returns CDR1 LGHNA and CDR2 YNFKEQ. The clonotype originates from a female donor with multiple sclerosis, enrolled in a pregnancy study. The source was peripheral blood, collected in the second trimester of pregnancy. V gene TRBV4-2 combines with J gene TRBJ2-4, with no clear D. CDR3 nucleotide sequence: TGTGCCAGCAGCCAAGATTCGGGAGCCAAAAACATTCAGTACTTC. This gives the protein CASSQDSGAKNIQYF.